The 29 T cell receptor beta chains below were found in one sample sequenced in a study of blood T cell repertoires in COVID-19. The assay was immunoSEQ multiplex PCR, and TCRdb's table has in-frame clones only and misses some. The sample shows about 370,000 clones, around 92% of them seen only once. Input material: peripheral blood. The receptors originated from a young woman with COVID-19, enrolled during active disease.

The J gene is TRBJ2-3, the V gene TRBV30, with 15 bases matching TRBD2. Germline trimming cut 1 base from V and 9 bases from J; bases unmatched to any gene: 5. The CDR3 loop spans 15 amino acids. The germline CDR1 and CDR2 sequences are GTSNPN and SVGIG (reference sequence). In DNA form, the CDR3 reads TGTGCCTGGAGTGAGGGGACTAGCGGGAGGATGACGCAGTATTTT. This gives the protein CAWSEGTSGRMTQYF.

The V call is TRBV18, the J call TRBJ2-2, with a weak D call TRBD1 (6 bases). The CDR3 is 15 residues long. V was trimmed by 1 base and J by 2 bases, leaving 8 bases between them. Germline V CDR1 and CDR2: KGHSH, LQKENI. CDR3 sequence (DNA): TGTGCCAGCTCACCACAACAGGGCAACACCGGGGAGCTGTTTTTT. This codes for CASSPQQGNTGELFF. Drawing the rest from reference TRBV18 and TRBJ2-2, the complete variable domain is NAGVMQNPRHLVRRRGQEARLRCSPMKGHSHVYWYRQLPEEGLKFMVYLQKENIIDESGMPKERFSAEFPKEGPSILRIQQVVRGDSAAYFCASSPQQGNTGELFFGEGSRLTVL.

V usage is TRBV28 and J usage is TRBJ2-4; the D gene is possibly TRBD1 (6 bases). The CDR3 totals 18 residues. Per the germline V gene, CDR1 is MDHEN and CDR2 is SYDVKM. Trimming left V 3 bases short and J 3 bases short, with 21 bases between. The DNA of the CDR3 is TGTGCCAGCAGTTTTGGCAGTTGGCAGGGGAAGGGCAAAAACATTCAGTACTTC. Protein: CASSFGSWQGKGKNIQYF. The variable domain in full, completed from reference TRBV28 and TRBJ2-4, reads DVKVTQSSRYLVKRTGEKVFLECVQDMDHENMFWYRQDPGLGLRLIYFSYDVKMKEKGDIPEGYSVSREKKERFSLILESASTNQTSMYLCASSFGSWQGKGKNIQYFGAGTRLSVL.

This chain links TRBV14 with TRBJ2-7, with 11 bases matching TRBD1. The CDR3 length is 13 residues. Germline CDR1 is SGHDN and CDR2 is FVKESK. The CDR3 DNA reads TGTGCCAGCAGCCAAGGGACAGGGGGCTTCCTTGACGTC. It is translated as CASSQGTGGFLDV.

The rearrangement uses TRBV29-1 and TRBJ2-1; TRBD2 aligns across 7 bases. V was pared by 7 bases and J by 1 base, with 16 bases of the junction left unmatched. CDR1 and CDR2 from the germline V gene are SQVTM and ANQGSEA. The CDR3 length is 17 residues. This CDR3 is CSGEGFGGVLSYNEQFF. The CDR3 nucleotides are TGCAGCGGCGAAGGGTTTGGGGGGGTATTATCCTACAATGAGCAGTTCTTC.

The rearrangement links TRBV6-5 to TRBJ1-2; no clear D. The CDR3 loop spans 13 amino acids. Trimming took 1 base from V and 4 from J, leaving 7 bases between them. The germline CDR1 and CDR2 sequences are MNHEY and SVGAGI. The CDR3 spells CASSYFPGYGYTF. The CDR3 DNA follows: TGTGCCAGCAGTTACTTTCCAGGCTATGGCTACACCTTC.

This chain links TRBV5-5 with TRBJ1-5; TRBD1 might be the D (6 bases). Between the trimmed V and J ends, which lost 0 bases and 3 bases, there was a span of 13 bases. From germline, CDR1 is SGHKS and CDR2 YYEKEE (reference sequence). The CDR3 has 16 amino acids. The chain's CDR3 is CASSLGAGGANQPQHF. CDR3 in DNA: TGTGCCAGCAGCTTGGGGGCCGGGGGGGCCAATCAGCCCCAGCATTTT.

The chain recombines TRBV6-2 or TRBV6-3 with TRBJ2-2, with TRBD1 identical over 7 bases. The CDR3 spans 17 residues. Unmatched junction bases numbered 10, after V lost 2 bases and J lost 4 bases. The germline gives CDR1 MNHEY, CDR2 SVGEGT. This CDR3 is CASSYPRQGRTTGELFF. As DNA, the CDR3 is TGTGCCAGCAGTTACCCGAGACAGGGACGGACCACCGGGGAGCTGTTTTTT.

This rearrangement joins TRBV10-2 to TRBJ1-1; no clear D. The CDR3 loop spans 13 amino acids. V was pared by 2 bases and J by 3 bases, with 7 bases between. Germline V gene lookup returns CDR1 WSHSY and CDR2 SAAADI. CDR3 loop: CASSENSHTEAFF. The CDR3, as DNA: TGCGCCAGCAGTGAGAACAGCCACACTGAAGCTTTCTTT.

The sample holds one count of this clone. The chain carries TRBV7-9 and TRBJ1-1, with D perhaps TRBD1 (6 bases). Per the germline V gene, CDR1 is SEHNR and CDR2 is FQNEAQ (reference sequence). The germline V and J ends were trimmed by 11 bases and 0 bases, with 13 bases remaining between them. This CDR3 is 13 amino acids long. The CDR3 DNA reads TGTGCCGGTCAGGGGCCCATGAACACTGAAGCTTTCTTT. Its translation is CAGQGPMNTEAFF.

V gene TRBV2 combines with J gene TRBJ1-6; possible D gene TRBD1, 5 bases. In germline, CDR1 is SNHLY, CDR2 FYNNEI. Trimming left V 6 bases short and J 7 bases short, with 19 bases between. The CDR3 sequence is 16 residues long. CDR3 bases: TGTGCCAGCAGGAACCTTGGCGGGGGTGGGAATTCACCCCTCCACTTT. This gives the protein CASRNLGGGGNSPLHF.

The V call is TRBV2, the J call TRBJ1-6; possibly TRBD1 for D (6 bases). Germline CDR1 reads SNHLY; CDR2 reads FYNNEI. V was pared by 6 bases and J by 9 bases, with 12 bases between. This CDR3 comprises 13 residues. The CDR3 sequence: CASRGAEISPLHF. CDR3 nucleotide sequence: TGTGCCAGCAGGGGGGCAGAGATTTCACCCCTCCACTTT.

The chain couples TRBV7-6 to TRBJ2-3, with 8 bases that match TRBD2. From germline, CDR1 is SGHVS and CDR2 FNYEAQ. V shed 4 bases and J 3 bases; nucleotides not matched to a gene: 15. CDR3 length: 18 residues. CDR3 nucleotide sequence: TGTGCCAGCAGCTCCGCGGGGTGGGGTAGCGGGGCAACAGATACGCAGTATTTT. Protein sequence: CASSSAGWGSGATDTQYF.

This chain uses TRBV11-2 with TRBJ1-2, with 12 bases fitting TRBD1. The CDR3 extends over 16 amino acids. J was trimmed by 8 bases and V by 5 bases; bases with no gene match: 12. Per the germline V gene, CDR1 is SGHAT and CDR2 is FQNNGV. The CDR3 nucleotides are TGTGCCAGCAGCCCTCTTCCGGGACAGGGGGCGAGCGGCTACACCTTC. It translates to CASSPLPGQGASGYTF.

The chain combines TRBV19 with TRBJ1-1; 9 nucleotides match TRBD1. Looked up from germline, CDR1 is LNHDA and CDR2 is SQIVND (reference sequence). With V trimmed by 3 bases and J by 5 bases, 7 bases remained unmatched. The CDR3 loop spans 15 amino acids. CDR3 in DNA: TGTGCCAGTAGTATCCGGACAGGGGAGATGACTGAAGCTTTCTTT. Protein product: CASSIRTGEMTEAFF.

V is TRBV11-3 and J is TRBJ2-7; D is undetermined. Germline assignment: CDR1 SGHNT and CDR2 YENEEA. This CDR3 spans 12 amino acids. Trimming stripped 5 bases from V and 6 bases from J, with 11 bases between. The CDR3 sequence is CASSLSGFEQYV. The CDR3 DNA sequence: TGTGCCAGCAGCCTCTCCGGGTTCGAGCAGTACGTC.

V gene TRBV5-4 combines with J gene TRBJ1-1; 7 bases are shared with TRBD1. This CDR3 has 15 residues. The ends lost 2 bases at V and 0 bases at J; junction bases unmatched: 4. The germline V gene has CDR1 SGHNT and CDR2 YYREEE (reference sequence). CDR3 in DNA: TGTGCCAGCAGCTTAGGGGACAGCCTGAACACTGAAGCTTTCTTT. Residues: CASSLGDSLNTEAFF. Drawing the rest from reference TRBV5-4 and TRBJ1-1, the complete variable domain is ETGVTQSPTHLIKTRGQQVTLRCSSQSGHNTVSWYQQALGQGPQFIFQYYREEENGRGNFPPRFSGLQFPNYSSELNVNALELDDSALYLCASSLGDSLNTEAFFGQGTRLTVV.

The V gene is TRBV6-6, the J gene TRBJ1-4; TRBD1 aligns across 9 bases. Looked up from germline, CDR1 is MNHNY and CDR2 is SVGAGI (reference sequence). This CDR3 is built from 16 residues. Trimming at V came to 0 bases and at J to 6 bases, leaving 5 bases not matched to a gene. The CDR3 sequence is CASSYSLTGGDEKLFF. The CDR3 DNA follows: TGTGCCAGCAGTTACTCTTTGACAGGGGGAGATGAAAAACTGTTTTTT.

The rearrangement joins TRBV12-3 or TRBV12-4 to TRBJ2-1; D call uncertain. V lost 4 bases and J lost 4, with 5 bases in between. The CDR3 runs 12 residues. This chain's CDR3 is CASSSQYNEQFF. Written as DNA, the CDR3 is TGTGCCAGCAGTTCCCAGTACAATGAGCAGTTCTTC.

This chain links TRBV2 with TRBJ2-7; TRBD1 aligns across 10 bases. Germline CDR1 is SNHLY and CDR2 is FYNNEI. Trimming cost V 6 bases and J 2 bases; bases outside gene matches: 4. The CDR3 has 14 amino acids. The CDR3 nucleotides are TGTGCCAGCAGACCCGGGACAGGGGCCTACGAGCAGTACTTC. This codes for CASRPGTGAYEQYF.

The rearrangement uses TRBV5-1 and TRBJ1-5; no clear D. Between the trimmed V and J ends, which lost 0 bases and 5 bases, there was a span of 12 bases. Germline values: CDR1 SGHRS, CDR2 YFSETQ. The CDR3 loop spans 15 amino acids. The CDR3 DNA reads TGCGCCAGCAGCTTGGGTTGGCCAGAAGATCAGCCCCAGCATTTT. Its protein product is CASSLGWPEDQPQHF.

The chain couples TRBV5-6 to TRBJ2-2; no clear D. Trimming shortened V by 2 bases and J by 5 bases, and 16 bases separated the two germline ends. Germline V gives CDR1 SGHDT, CDR2 YYEEEE. The CDR3 consists of 16 residues. The CDR3 DNA reads TGTGCCAGCAGCTTTTTCCTGGGCTCCAGGACCGGGGAGCTGTTTTTT. Translating gives CASSFFLGSRTGELFF.

The chain joins TRBV7-6 to TRBJ2-3; 10 nucleotides agree with TRBD1. The CDR3 loop spans 16 amino acids. V dropped 1 base and J dropped 6; count of bases not matched to a gene: 7. CDR1 and CDR2 (germline): SGHVS, FNYEAQ. The CDR3 sequence is CASSLEGTGVLDTQYF. CDR3 bases: TGTGCCAGCAGCTTAGAGGGGACAGGGGTTCTTGATACGCAGTATTTT.

This clone was recorded only once. The chain joins TRBV12-3 or TRBV12-4 to TRBJ2-5; D uncertain. CDR3 length equals 13 residues. V dropped 8 bases and J dropped 0 bases, with 10 bases sitting between them. CDR3 in amino acids: CASYNTNQETQYF. The CDR3 nucleotides are TGTGCCAGCTACAACACGAACCAAGAGACCCAGTACTTC.

The V and J genes are TRBV27 and TRBJ2-1; D remains ambiguous. The CDR3 is made up of 13 amino acids. Per germline, CDR1 MNHEY and CDR2 SMNVEV (reference sequence). V lost 4 bases to trimming and J lost 9 bases, with 13 bases between them. The CDR3 protein is CASSYVPGGEQFF. Here the CDR3 DNA reads TGTGCCAGCAGTTACGTCCCTGGCGGTGAGCAGTTCTTC.

The rearrangement joins TRBV3-1 (or the pseudogene TRBV3-2) to TRBJ2-4, with 9 bases identical to TRBD1. The J segment lost 6 bases and the V segment lost 4 bases, leaving 4 bases of the junction unmatched. The CDR3 runs 14 residues. Germline V gene lookup returns CDR1 LGHDT and CDR2 YNNKEL (reference sequence). The CDR3 protein is CASSLTTGGNIQYF. The CDR3 coding sequence is TGTGCCAGCAGCCTTACGACAGGGGGAAACATTCAGTACTTC.

V gene TRBV28 combines with J gene TRBJ2-5; 13 bases line up with TRBD2. Trimming at V came to 5 bases and at J to 2 bases, leaving 14 bases not matched to a gene. This CDR3 comprises 19 residues. CDR1 is MDHEN, CDR2 SYDVKM, per germline. CDR3 amino acids: CASSGGTSGDYNAQETQYF. For the CDR3, the DNA is TGTGCCAGCAGTGGCGGGACTAGCGGGGACTACAATGCACAAGAGACCCAGTACTTC.

The rearrangement links TRBV10-1 to TRBJ2-1, with TRBD2 matching 10 bases. V lost 2 bases, J lost 6 bases, and 1 base stayed unmatched. Germline assignment: CDR1 WNHNN and CDR2 SYGVQD (reference sequence). The CDR3 is 14 amino acids. In DNA, the CDR3 is TGCGCCAGCAGTGAGGCTAGCGGGAGCAATGAGCAGTTCTTC. Its translation: CASSEASGSNEQFF.

The genes are TRBV19 and TRBJ1-1; 7 nucleotides line up with TRBD1. This CDR3 has 14 residues. V shed 5 bases, J shed 4 bases, and the junction held 7 bases outside the gene matches. The germline V gene has CDR1 LNHDA and CDR2 SQIVND (reference sequence). In DNA, the CDR3 is TGTGCCAGTAGTCCCGCCCAGGGGGTCACTGAAGCTTTCTTT. Its translation is CASSPAQGVTEAFF. The full variable domain, its missing parts supplied by reference TRBV19 and TRBJ1-1, is DGGITQSPKYLFRKEGQNVTLSCEQNLNHDAMYWYRQDPGQGLRLIYYSQIVNDFQKGDIAEGYSVSREKKESFPLTVTSAQKNPTAFYLCASSPAQGVTEAFFGQGTRLTVV.